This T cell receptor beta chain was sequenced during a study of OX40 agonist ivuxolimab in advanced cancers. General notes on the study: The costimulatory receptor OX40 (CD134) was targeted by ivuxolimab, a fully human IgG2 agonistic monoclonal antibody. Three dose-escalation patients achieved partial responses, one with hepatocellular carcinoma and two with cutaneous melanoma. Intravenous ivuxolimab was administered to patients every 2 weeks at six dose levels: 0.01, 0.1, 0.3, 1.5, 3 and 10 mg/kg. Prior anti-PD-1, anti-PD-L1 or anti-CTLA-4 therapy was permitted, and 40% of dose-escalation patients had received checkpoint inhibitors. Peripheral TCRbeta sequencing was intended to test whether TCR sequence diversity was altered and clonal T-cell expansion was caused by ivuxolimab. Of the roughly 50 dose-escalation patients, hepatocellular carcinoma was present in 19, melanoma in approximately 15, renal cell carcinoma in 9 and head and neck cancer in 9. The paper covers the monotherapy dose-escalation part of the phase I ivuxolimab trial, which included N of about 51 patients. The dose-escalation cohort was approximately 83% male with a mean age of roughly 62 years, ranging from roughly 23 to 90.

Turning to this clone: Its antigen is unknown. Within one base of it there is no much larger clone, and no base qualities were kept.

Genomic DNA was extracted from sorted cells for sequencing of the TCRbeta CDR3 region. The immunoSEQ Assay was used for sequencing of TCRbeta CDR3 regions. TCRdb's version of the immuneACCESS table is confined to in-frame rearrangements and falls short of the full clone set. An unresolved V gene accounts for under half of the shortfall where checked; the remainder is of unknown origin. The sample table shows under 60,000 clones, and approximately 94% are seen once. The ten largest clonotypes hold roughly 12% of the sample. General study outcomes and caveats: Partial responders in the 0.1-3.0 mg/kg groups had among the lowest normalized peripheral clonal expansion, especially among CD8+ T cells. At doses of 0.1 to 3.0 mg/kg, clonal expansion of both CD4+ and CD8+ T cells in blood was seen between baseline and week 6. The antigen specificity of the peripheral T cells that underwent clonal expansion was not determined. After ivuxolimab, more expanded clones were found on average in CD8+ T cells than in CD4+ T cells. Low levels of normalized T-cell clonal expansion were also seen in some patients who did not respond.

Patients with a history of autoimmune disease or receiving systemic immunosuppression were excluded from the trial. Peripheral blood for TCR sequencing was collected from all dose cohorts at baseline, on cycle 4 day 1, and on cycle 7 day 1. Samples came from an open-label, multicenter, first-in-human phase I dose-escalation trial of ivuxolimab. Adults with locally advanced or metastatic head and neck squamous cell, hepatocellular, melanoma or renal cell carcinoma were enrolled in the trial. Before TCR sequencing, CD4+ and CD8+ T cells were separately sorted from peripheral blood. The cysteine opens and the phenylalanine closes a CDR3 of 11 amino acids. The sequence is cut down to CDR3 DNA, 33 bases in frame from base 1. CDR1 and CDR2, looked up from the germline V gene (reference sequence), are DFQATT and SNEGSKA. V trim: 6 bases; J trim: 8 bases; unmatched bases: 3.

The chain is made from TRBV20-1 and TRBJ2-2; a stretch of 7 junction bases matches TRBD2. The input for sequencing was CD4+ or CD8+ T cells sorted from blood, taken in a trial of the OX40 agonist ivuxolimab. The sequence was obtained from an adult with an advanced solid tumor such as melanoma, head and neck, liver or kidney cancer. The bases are TGCAGTGCCGAAGCGGGAGGGGAGCTGTTTTTT. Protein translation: CSAEAGGELFF.